Listed below are T cell receptor beta chains from one sample, sequenced in a study of T cells in localized non-small cell lung cancer. Assay used: immunoSEQ multiplex PCR; TCRdb lists only in-frame clones, some missing. The repertoire holds approximately 43,000 clones, with about nine tenths as singletons. Here the sequenced sample was peripheral blood, taken before any cancer treatment. The receptors stem from an older female donor with stage I squamous cell lung carcinoma. The CDR3 runs from the conserved cysteine through the conserved F or W. The order of the fields is J gene, D gene, clone size, V gene, CDR3 length, CDR3 protein, CDR3 DNA. The D gene is left open where the match is weak. A row's size may be missing; if present it is once, few, many or a size class.

j_call: TRBJ2-7
d_call: NA
clone_size: NA
v_call: TRBV30
cdr3_length: 14
cdr3_aa: CAWKGTASSYEQYF
cdr3_nt: TGTGCCTGGAAAGGGACTGCGAGCTCCTACGAGCAGTACTTC

j_call: TRBJ1-6
d_call: TRBD1
clone_size: NA
v_call: TRBV10-2
cdr3_length: 14
cdr3_aa: CASRETGDNSPLHF
cdr3_nt: TGCGCCAGCAGAGAGACAGGGGATAATTCACCCCTCCACTTT

j_call: TRBJ2-5
d_call: TRBD2
clone_size: NA
v_call: TRBV7-9
cdr3_length: 18
cdr3_aa: CASSTRTSGRVHQETQYF
cdr3_nt: TGTGCCAGCAGCACGAGGACTAGCGGGAGGGTCCACCAAGAGACCCAGTACTTC

j_call: TRBJ1-2
d_call: NA
clone_size: once
v_call: TRBV19
cdr3_length: 13
cdr3_aa: CASSDTGNYGYTF
cdr3_nt: TGTGCCAGTAGTGACACAGGTAACTATGGCTACACCTTC

j_call: TRBJ1-2
d_call: TRBD1
clone_size: NA
v_call: TRBV5-6
cdr3_length: 13
cdr3_aa: CASRYRDRDGYTF
cdr3_nt: TGTGCCAGCAGGTACCGGGACAGGGATGGCTACACCTTC

j_call: TRBJ2-6
d_call: NA
clone_size: NA
v_call: TRBV2
cdr3_length: 17
cdr3_aa: CASSGPGRSSGANVLTF
cdr3_nt: TGTGCCAGCAGCGGCCCGGGCCGAAGCTCTGGGGCCAACGTCCTGACTTTC

j_call: TRBJ1-2
d_call: NA
clone_size: NA
v_call: TRBV7-9
cdr3_length: 12
cdr3_aa: CASSLRQGGYTF
cdr3_nt: TGTGCCAGCAGCTTACGCCAGGGCGGCTACACCTTC

j_call: TRBJ2-1
d_call: TRBD2
clone_size: NA
v_call: TRBV4-2
cdr3_length: 15
cdr3_aa: CASSQDSGSEGEQFF
cdr3_nt: TGTGCCAGCAGCCAAGATAGCGGGAGTGAGGGTGAGCAGTTCTTC

j_call: TRBJ2-3
d_call: NA
clone_size: NA
v_call: TRBV7-2
cdr3_length: 16
cdr3_aa: CASSLGGPGRGDTQYF
cdr3_nt: TGTGCCAGCAGCTTAGGTGGGCCAGGGCGTGGAGATACGCAGTATTTT

j_call: TRBJ1-3
d_call: NA
clone_size: NA
v_call: TRBV2
cdr3_length: 15
cdr3_aa: CASSERPLSGNTIYF
cdr3_nt: TGTGCCAGCAGTGAGAGACCCCTTTCTGGAAACACCATATATTTT

j_call: TRBJ2-3
d_call: NA
clone_size: few
v_call: TRBV20-1
cdr3_length: 11
cdr3_aa: CSVRAPDTQYF
cdr3_nt: TGCAGTGTTCGAGCGCCGGATACGCAGTATTTT

j_call: TRBJ1-1
d_call: TRBD1
clone_size: NA
v_call: TRBV7-9
cdr3_length: 14
cdr3_aa: CASSLSGGGTEAFF
cdr3_nt: TGTGCCAGCAGCTTGTCAGGGGGCGGCACTGAAGCTTTCTTT

j_call: TRBJ2-7
d_call: TRBD1
clone_size: NA
v_call: TRBV11-1
cdr3_length: 13
cdr3_aa: CASSFDRGGEQYF
cdr3_nt: TGTGCCAGCAGCTTTGACAGGGGGGGTGAGCAGTACTTC

j_call: TRBJ1-2
d_call: TRBD1
clone_size: NA
v_call: TRBV30
cdr3_length: 15
cdr3_aa: CAWSARTGVAYGYTF
cdr3_nt: TGTGCCTGGAGTGCCCGGACAGGGGTCGCCTATGGCTACACCTTC

j_call: TRBJ1-4
d_call: NA
clone_size: NA
v_call: TRBV5-1
cdr3_length: 15
cdr3_aa: CASSLVSYVSEKLFF
cdr3_nt: TGCGCCAGCAGCTTGGTATCCTACGTCAGTGAAAAACTGTTTTTT

j_call: TRBJ1-4
d_call: NA
clone_size: NA
v_call: TRBV5-6
cdr3_length: 16
cdr3_aa: CASSLYWEATNEKLFF
cdr3_nt: TGTGCCAGCAGCTTGTACTGGGAGGCAACTAATGAAAAACTGTTTTTT

j_call: TRBJ2-1
d_call: TRBD2
clone_size: NA
v_call: TRBV11-1
cdr3_length: 15
cdr3_aa: CASSLTGRAYNEQFF
cdr3_nt: TGTGCCAGCAGCTTAACCGGGAGGGCGTACAATGAGCAGTTCTTC

j_call: TRBJ2-4
d_call: TRBD1
clone_size: NA
v_call: TRBV2
cdr3_length: 16
cdr3_aa: CAYRPGTGGGKGIQYF
cdr3_nt: TGTGCCTACCGTCCTGGGACAGGAGGGGGTAAGGGCATTCAGTACTTC

j_call: TRBJ2-2
d_call: NA
clone_size: NA
v_call: TRBV21-1
cdr3_length: 15
cdr3_aa: CASSRSGPNTGELFF
cdr3_nt: TGTGCCAGCAGCCGGTCAGGTCCGAACACCGGGGAGCTGTTTTTT

j_call: TRBJ1-1
d_call: NA
clone_size: once
v_call: TRBV7-9
cdr3_length: 12
cdr3_aa: CASSRGDTEAFF
cdr3_nt: TGTGCCAGCAGCCGGGGGGACACTGAAGCTTTCTTT

j_call: TRBJ2-5
d_call: TRBD2
clone_size: NA
v_call: TRBV6-6
cdr3_length: 14
cdr3_aa: CASSNGGGKETQYF
cdr3_nt: TGTGCCAGCAGTAACGGCGGGGGAAAAGAGACCCAGTACTTC

j_call: TRBJ1-4
d_call: TRBD1
clone_size: NA
v_call: TRBV6-1
cdr3_length: 14
cdr3_aa: CASSEGTANEKLFF
cdr3_nt: TGTGCCAGCAGTGAGGGGACAGCTAATGAAAAACTGTTTTTT

j_call: TRBJ2-1
d_call: NA
clone_size: NA
v_call: TRBV7-2
cdr3_length: 14
cdr3_aa: CASSTIEGYNEQFF
cdr3_nt: TGTGCCAGCAGCACCATCGAGGGGTACAATGAGCAGTTCTTC

j_call: TRBJ1-5
d_call: TRBD1
clone_size: few
v_call: TRBV2
cdr3_length: 14
cdr3_aa: CASKKGAGNQPQHF
cdr3_nt: TGTGCCAGCAAAAAGGGGGCAGGGAATCAGCCCCAGCATTTT

j_call: TRBJ1-4
d_call: TRBD1
clone_size: NA
v_call: TRBV7-2
cdr3_length: 15
cdr3_aa: CASSLPTGGYEKLFF
cdr3_nt: TGTGCCAGCAGCTTACCTACAGGGGGCTACGAAAAACTGTTTTTT

j_call: TRBJ1-5
d_call: TRBD1
clone_size: NA
v_call: TRBV30
cdr3_length: 13
cdr3_aa: CAWSGQGGQPQHF
cdr3_nt: TGTGCCTGGAGCGGACAGGGAGGTCAGCCCCAGCATTTT

j_call: TRBJ1-1
d_call: TRBD1
clone_size: NA
v_call: TRBV5-1
cdr3_length: 16
cdr3_aa: CASSSTGGGSGTEAFF
cdr3_nt: TGCGCCAGCAGCTCGACAGGGGGCGGGTCCGGCACTGAAGCTTTCTTT

j_call: TRBJ1-2
d_call: TRBD1
clone_size: NA
v_call: TRBV7-3
cdr3_length: 13
cdr3_aa: CASSRQGLYGYTF
cdr3_nt: TGTGCCAGCAGCCGACAGGGCCTCTATGGCTACACCTTC

j_call: TRBJ2-1
d_call: NA
clone_size: once
v_call: TRBV18
cdr3_length: 16
cdr3_aa: CASSPRQESSYNEQFF
cdr3_nt: TGTGCCAGCTCACCAAGACAGGAGAGCTCCTACAATGAGCAGTTCTTC

j_call: TRBJ1-1
d_call: NA
clone_size: NA
v_call: TRBV10-1
cdr3_length: 13
cdr3_aa: CASSASRNTEAFF
cdr3_nt: TGCGCCAGCAGTGCGTCAAGGAACACTGAAGCTTTCTTT

j_call: TRBJ1-1
d_call: NA
clone_size: NA
v_call: TRBV19
cdr3_length: 17
cdr3_aa: CASSARTRGLVIAEAFF
cdr3_nt: TGTGCCAGTAGTGCGCGTACGAGAGGATTGGTGATCGCTGAAGCTTTCTTT

j_call: TRBJ1-1
d_call: NA
clone_size: NA
v_call: TRBV12-5
cdr3_length: 13
cdr3_aa: CASSSGTRTEAFF
cdr3_nt: TGTGCTAGCTCCTCCGGGACTAGGACTGAAGCTTTCTTT

j_call: TRBJ2-3
d_call: TRBD2
clone_size: NA
v_call: TRBV11-2
cdr3_length: 16
cdr3_aa: CASSLGVTSGSDTQYF
cdr3_nt: TGTGCCAGCAGCTTAGGAGTGACTAGCGGGAGTGATACGCAGTATTTT

j_call: TRBJ2-7
d_call: TRBD1
clone_size: NA
v_call: TRBV29-1
cdr3_length: 14
cdr3_aa: CSVAWGQEAYEQYF
cdr3_nt: TGCAGCGTTGCTTGGGGACAGGAGGCCTACGAGCAGTACTTC

j_call: TRBJ2-1
d_call: NA
clone_size: NA
v_call: TRBV10-1
cdr3_length: 16
cdr3_aa: CASSPTRSYSYNEQFF
cdr3_nt: TGCGCCAGCAGTCCCACTAGGTCCTACTCCTACAATGAGCAGTTCTTC

j_call: TRBJ1-2
d_call: NA
clone_size: few
v_call: TRBV6-1
cdr3_length: 15
cdr3_aa: CASSEGYRDNYGYTF
cdr3_nt: TGTGCCAGCAGTGAAGGGTACAGGGATAACTATGGCTACACCTTC

j_call: TRBJ1-5
d_call: TRBD1
clone_size: NA
v_call: TRBV28
cdr3_length: 15
cdr3_aa: CASSLSARGNQPQHF
cdr3_nt: TGTGCCAGCAGTTTATCGGCCAGGGGGAATCAGCCCCAGCATTTT

j_call: TRBJ2-7
d_call: NA
clone_size: NA
v_call: TRBV7-9
cdr3_length: 14
cdr3_aa: CASSPQVLTYEQYF
cdr3_nt: TGTGCCAGCAGCCCCCAAGTGTTAACCTACGAGCAGTACTTC

j_call: TRBJ1-5
d_call: NA
clone_size: few
v_call: TRBV19
cdr3_length: 14
cdr3_aa: CASRKGLGNQPQHF
cdr3_nt: TGTGCCAGTAGAAAGGGACTGGGCAATCAGCCCCAGCATTTT

j_call: TRBJ1-2
d_call: NA
clone_size: NA
v_call: TRBV11-2
cdr3_length: 11
cdr3_aa: CASSFRTGVTF
cdr3_nt: TGTGCCAGCAGCTTCCGGACCGGGGTAACCTTC

j_call: TRBJ2-4
d_call: NA
clone_size: NA
v_call: TRBV27
cdr3_length: 17
cdr3_aa: CASSLTTDSLAKNIQYF
cdr3_nt: TGTGCCAGCAGTTTAACGACCGACAGCCTAGCCAAAAACATTCAGTACTTC

j_call: TRBJ2-7
d_call: NA
clone_size: NA
v_call: TRBV7-2
cdr3_length: 11
cdr3_aa: CASSQTIEQYF
cdr3_nt: TGTGCCAGCAGCCAGACAATAGAGCAGTACTTC

j_call: TRBJ2-2
d_call: NA
clone_size: few
v_call: TRBV9
cdr3_length: 12
cdr3_aa: CASSVDSGELFF
cdr3_nt: TGTGCCAGCAGCGTAGATTCCGGGGAGCTGTTTTTT

j_call: TRBJ2-7
d_call: NA
clone_size: NA
v_call: TRBV27
cdr3_length: 15
cdr3_aa: CASSYSLASSYEQYF
cdr3_nt: TGTGCCAGCAGTTACTCCTTAGCGAGCTCCTACGAGCAGTACTTC

j_call: TRBJ2-5
d_call: TRBD2
clone_size: NA
v_call: TRBV29-1
cdr3_length: 14
cdr3_aa: CSVEKGAGRETQYF
cdr3_nt: TGCAGCGTTGAAAAGGGAGCGGGAAGAGAGACTCAGTACTTC

j_call: TRBJ2-1
d_call: TRBD2
clone_size: NA
v_call: TRBV5-1
cdr3_length: 16
cdr3_aa: CASSLTFSGRGNEQFF
cdr3_nt: TGCGCCAGCAGCTTGACGTTCAGCGGGAGGGGCAATGAGCAGTTCTTC